This T cell receptor beta chain stems from a study of OX40 agonist ivuxolimab in advanced cancers. Study context: The dose of intravenous ivuxolimab that patients received every 2 weeks ranged from 0.01 to 10 mg/kg. Partial responses were achieved by three patients: one hepatocellular carcinoma, two cutaneous melanoma.

This table comes from immunoSEQ multiplex PCR, and its TCRdb copy is limited to in-frame clones, with some not included. The sample records 60,000 or so clones, about 89% being singletons. CDR3 size: 16 residues. With V trimmed by 4 bases and J by 2 bases, 9 bases remained unmatched. CDR1 and CDR2 (germline): LNHDA, SQIVND (reference sequence). This receptor was obtained from an adult with an advanced solid tumor such as melanoma, head and neck, liver or kidney cancer. The starting material was CD4+ or CD8+ T cells sorted from blood, obtained in a trial of the OX40 agonist ivuxolimab. The chain couples TRBV19 to TRBJ2-3; 7 bases align to TRBD1. In nucleotides, the CDR3 is TGTGCCAGTAGTACCTCAGGGGGTTGGATCACAGATACGCAGTATTTT. Translation: CASSTSGGWITDTQYF.